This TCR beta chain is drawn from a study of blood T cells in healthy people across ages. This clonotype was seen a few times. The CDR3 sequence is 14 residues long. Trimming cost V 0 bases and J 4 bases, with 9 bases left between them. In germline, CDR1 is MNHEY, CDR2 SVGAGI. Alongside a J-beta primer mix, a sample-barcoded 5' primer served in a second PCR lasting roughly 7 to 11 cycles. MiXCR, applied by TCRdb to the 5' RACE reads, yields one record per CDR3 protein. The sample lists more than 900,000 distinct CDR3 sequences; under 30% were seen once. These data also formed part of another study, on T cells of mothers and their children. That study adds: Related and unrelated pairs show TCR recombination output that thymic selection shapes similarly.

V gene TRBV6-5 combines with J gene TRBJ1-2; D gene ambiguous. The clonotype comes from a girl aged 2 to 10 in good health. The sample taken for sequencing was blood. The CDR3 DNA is TGTGCCAGCAGTTACTCGTGGCGGAGCTATGGCTACACCTTC. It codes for CASSYSWRSYGYTF.